The 29 T cell receptor beta chains reported below all come from one sample, sequenced in a study of technical replicates of blood from several donors. Sequencing was performed with immunoSEQ multiplex PCR; in TCRdb, only in-frame clones are kept and a portion is missing. The repertoire includes fewer than 15,000 clones, around 93% of them detected once, and about 7.4% sits in the top ten. Sequences were obtained from PBMCs. These receptors were collected from a human donor in good health.

This clone was counted a single time. The J gene is TRBJ2-2, the V gene TRBV7-6, with 14 positions matching TRBD2. Germline V lookup: CDR1 SGHVS, CDR2 FNYEAQ. The length of the CDR3 is 17 residues. The junction had 5 bases not matched to a gene; V was cut back by 5 bases and J by 3 bases. CDR3 sequence: CASSPGLAGVDTGELFF. The CDR3 bases are TGTGCCAGCAGCCCGGGACTAGCGGGAGTCGACACCGGGGAGCTGTTTTTT.

The genes are TRBV28 and TRBJ2-2, with D perhaps TRBD2 (5 bases). This CDR3 is 18 amino acids long. Per the germline V gene, CDR1 is MDHEN and CDR2 is SYDVKM. V shed 5 bases and J shed 4 bases, with 23 bases lying between them. CDR3 region: CASSPIPGRPRATGELFF. As DNA, the CDR3 is TGTGCCAGCAGTCCTATACCCGGGCGGCCGCGGGCCACCGGGGAGCTGTTTTTT.

This clone occurred once. The DNA for the CDR3 is TGTGCCAGTAGTGCCACCTGGGCGGGAAACAATGAGCAGTTCTTC. This codes for CASSATWAGNNEQFF. The chain employs TRBV19 and TRBJ2-1; possible D gene TRBD2, 6 bases. Germline CDR1 is LNHDA and CDR2 is SQIVND (reference sequence). V lost 5 bases and J 5 bases, leaving 16 bases between the germline ends. The CDR3 length is 15 residues.

The chain joins TRBV10-1 to TRBJ2-2, with D maybe TRBD2 (6 bases). CDR3 length equals 18 residues. The V end was cut by 2 bases, the J end by 1 base, with 17 bases between. The germline gives CDR1 WNHNN, CDR2 SYGVQD (reference sequence). The CDR3 loop is CASSEVPGLPENTGELFF. CDR3 sequence (DNA): TGCGCCAGCAGTGAGGTCCCCGGACTACCTGAGAACACCGGGGAGCTGTTTTTT.

This clone was observed a single time. This rearrangement joins TRBV7-8 to TRBJ2-1; 11 bases fit TRBD2. The trim removed 5 bases at V and 2 bases at J, leaving 5 bases unmatched. This CDR3 spans 16 amino acids. The germline gives CDR1 SGHVS, CDR2 FQNEAQ. The DNA of the CDR3 is TGTGCCAGCAGCCCGAAGACTAGCGGGACCTACAATGAGCAGTTCTTC. This encodes CASSPKTSGTYNEQFF.

The chain recombines TRBV7-9 with TRBJ2-1; 12 bases agree with TRBD2. Germline CDR1 SEHNR, CDR2 FQNEAQ (reference sequence). V dropped 2 bases and J dropped 10; count of bases not matched to a gene: 6. The CDR3 has 15 amino acids. The CDR3 DNA is TGTGCCAGCAGCTTACTAGCGGGAGGGCCCGGGGAGCAGTTCTTC. This encodes CASSLLAGGPGEQFF.

The rearrangement uses TRBV7-2 and TRBJ1-2, with TRBD1 as a possible D gene (5 bases). CDR3 length equals 14 residues. CDR1 SGHTA and CDR2 FQGNSA come from the germline V gene. Between the trimmed V and J ends, which lost 1 base and 3 bases, there was a span of 9 bases. This CDR3 is CASSLDDRYYGYTF. In DNA form, the CDR3 reads TGTGCCAGCAGCTTAGATGACAGATACTATGGCTACACCTTC.

J is TRBJ2-7 and V is TRBV5-1, with a weak D call TRBD1 (11 bases). The CDR3 totals 16 residues. V was trimmed by 2 bases and J by 4 bases, leaving 19 bases between them. CDR1 and CDR2 from the germline V gene are SGHRS and YFSETQ. For the CDR3, the DNA is TGCGCCAGCAGCTTACTAGCGGGACAGGGGGGATACGAGCAGTACTTC. It codes for CASSLLAGQGGYEQYF.

In this sample, this clone turned up once. V usage is TRBV5-1 and J usage is TRBJ1-1; tentatively, D is TRBD1 (6 bases). The germline V gene encodes CDR1 SGHRS and CDR2 YFSETQ. V was clipped by 0 bases and J by 1 base, with 13 bases between them. The CDR3 is 16 amino acids. This CDR3 reads CASSLVAGAPNTEAFF. Written as DNA, the CDR3 is TGCGCCAGCAGCTTGGTCGCAGGGGCCCCGAACACTGAAGCTTTCTTT.

The V gene is TRBV7-9, the J gene TRBJ2-3, with 10 nucleotides matching TRBD2. The germline gives CDR1 SEHNR, CDR2 FQNEAQ (reference sequence). CDR3 length: 16 amino acids. J was trimmed by 1 base and V by 4 bases; bases with no gene match: 5. The CDR3 is CASSSSGTSGTDTQYF. In DNA, the CDR3 is TGTGCCAGCAGCTCTTCCGGGACTAGCGGCACAGATACGCAGTATTTT.

This rearrangement joins TRBV30 to TRBJ2-3; D not certain. The germline V gene has CDR1 GTSNPN and CDR2 SVGIG (reference sequence). The ends were cut back, 4 bases at V and 0 bases at J, with 20 bases in the middle. The CDR3 has 17 amino acids. This CDR3 reads CAWTSSPPGSSTDTQYF. CDR3 nucleotide sequence: TGTGCCTGGACTTCCTCGCCCCCCGGGTCTAGCACAGATACGCAGTATTTT.

The gene calls are TRBV10-1 and TRBJ2-1; possible D gene TRBD1, 6 bases. The CDR3 runs 12 residues. Germline loops: CDR1 WNHNN, CDR2 SYGVQD (reference sequence). With 4 bases removed from V and 6 bases from J, the gap between germline ends came to 7 bases. CDR3 residues: CASSGQANEQFF. CDR3 DNA: TGCGCCAGCAGTGGACAGGCCAATGAGCAGTTCTTC.

The rearrangement links TRBV4-1 to TRBJ1-5, with D unclear. The CDR3 length is 17 residues. V shed 0 bases and J shed 1 base, with 13 bases lying between them. CDR1 and CDR2 (germline): MGHRA, YSYEKL. The CDR3 nucleotides are TGCGCCAGCAGCCAAGAGGACCGCGGGATGAGCAATCAGCCCCAGCATTTT. It yields the protein CASSQEDRGMSNQPQHF.

The chain uses TRBV29-1 and TRBJ1-1, with TRBD1 as a possible D gene (5 bases). Looked up from germline, CDR1 is SQVTM and CDR2 is ANQGSEA. Trimming cost V 6 bases and J 0 bases, with 8 bases left between them. The CDR3 runs to 12 residues. CDR3 bases: TGCAGCGTCGGACACATGAACACTGAAGCTTTCTTT. Translated: CSVGHMNTEAFF.

V usage is TRBV7-9 and J usage is TRBJ2-1, with no clear D. This CDR3 comprises 12 residues. The germline V gene encodes CDR1 SEHNR and CDR2 FQNEAQ (reference sequence). Trimming took off 5 bases at V and 7 bases at J, with 9 bases between the two ends. The CDR3 sequence: CASSPIENEQFF. The CDR3 region has the DNA TGTGCCAGCAGCCCCATAGAGAATGAGCAGTTCTTC.

This clone was picked up a small number of times. This chain joins TRBV9 and TRBJ2-3; 11 bases match TRBD2. The CDR3 extends over 17 amino acids. The trim removed 0 bases at V and 5 bases at J, leaving 8 bases unmatched. The germline V gene encodes CDR1 SGDLS and CDR2 YYNGEE. Here the CDR3 DNA reads TGTGCCAGCAGCGTAGAGGGACTAGCGGAGGTGGGAGATACGCAGTATTTT. Translating it yields CASSVEGLAEVGDTQYF.

This chain uses TRBV6-6 with TRBJ2-1, with 7 nucleotides matching TRBD1. This CDR3 is built from 14 residues. Trimming removed 3 bases from V and 7 bases from J; junction bases left unmatched: 6. Germline loops: CDR1 MNHNY, CDR2 SVGAGI (reference sequence). The CDR3 sequence: CASSYRQGVNEQFF. The CDR3 DNA sequence: TGTGCCAGCAGTTATAGACAGGGAGTGAATGAGCAGTTCTTC.

The chain carries TRBV7-9 and TRBJ1-2, with D perhaps matching TRBD1 (5 bases). Germline values: CDR1 SEHNR, CDR2 FQNEAQ (reference sequence). This CDR3 is built from 15 residues. The V and J ends lost 5 bases and 8 bases respectively, with 21 bases between them. The CDR3 is CASSPSRGNLLGYTF. The CDR3 region has the DNA TGTGCCAGCAGCCCGAGTAGGGGAAACCTATTGGGCTACACCTTC.

The gene calls are TRBV18 and TRBJ2-1; 8 nucleotides match TRBD2. The V gene's germline CDR1 is KGHSH and CDR2 LQKENI. The V gene end was trimmed by 0 bases and the J gene end by 5 bases; junction bases not matched to a gene: 12. There are 18 residues in the CDR3. The CDR3 region is CASSPPALADTTNNEQFF. The CDR3, as DNA: TGTGCCAGCTCACCACCGGCACTAGCGGACACCACCAACAATGAGCAGTTCTTC.

The DNA for the CDR3 is TGTGCCAGCAGCGTAGAAGGACAGCCTCTGGGAGAGCAGTACTTC. This codes for CASSVEGQPLGEQYF. The chain couples TRBV9 to TRBJ2-7; possible D gene TRBD1, 6 bases. Germline values: CDR1 SGDLS, CDR2 YYNGEE. This CDR3 contains 15 residues. The V end lost 0 bases, the J end lost 7 bases, and 17 bases lay between the germline ends.

This chain joins TRBV2 and TRBJ2-7; D is unresolved. Germline V CDR1 and CDR2: SNHLY, FYNNEI. V was clipped by 4 bases and J by 0 bases, with 7 bases between them. The CDR3 has 13 amino acids. CDR3 in DNA: TGTGCCAGCAGTGCCTATCTCTCCTACGAGCAGTACTTC. The encoded protein is CASSAYLSYEQYF.

This chain joins TRBV30 and TRBJ1-1, with 7 bases matching TRBD1. The trim removed 5 bases at V and 4 bases at J, leaving 13 bases unmatched. CDR3 length equals 15 residues. Germline V lookup: CDR1 GTSNPN, CDR2 SVGIG (reference sequence). The CDR3 nucleotides read TGTGCCTGGGGAGGACAGGCCCTTAGAGGCACTGAAGCTTTCTTT. Its protein is CAWGGQALRGTEAFF.

The chain combines TRBV30 with TRBJ2-7; TRBD1 agrees at 9 bases. Trimming at V came to 3 bases and at J to 4 bases, leaving 13 bases not matched to a gene. Germline values: CDR1 GTSNPN, CDR2 SVGIG (reference sequence). CDR3 length: 16 residues. The CDR3 bases are TGTGCCTGGAGCGCAGTGGGGACAGGGTCGCTATACGAGCAGTACTTC. It translates to CAWSAVGTGSLYEQYF.

This sequence joins TRBV18 and TRBJ1-5; 8 nucleotides line up with TRBD1. This CDR3 is 16 amino acids long. Germline loops: CDR1 KGHSH, CDR2 LQKENI. Trimming removed 5 bases from V and 1 base from J; junction bases left unmatched: 7. The DNA for the CDR3 is TGTGCCAGCTCATTCGGACAGGGAGGGAGCAATCAGCCCCAGCATTTT. Amino acid sequence: CASSFGQGGSNQPQHF. Full variable domain (rest looked up from reference TRBV18 and TRBJ1-5): NAGVMQNPRHLVRRRGQEARLRCSPMKGHSHVYWYRQLPEEGLKFMVYLQKENIIDESGMPKERFSAEFPKEGPSILRIQQVVRGDSAAYFCASSFGQGGSNQPQHFGDGTRLSIL.

The gene calls are TRBV15 and TRBJ1-1; D is uncertain. The CDR3 has 13 amino acids. V was shortened by 2 bases and J by 5 bases, with 9 bases between the two germline ends. Germline-derived CDR1 and CDR2 are LNHNV and YYDKDF (reference sequence). The CDR3 region is CATSRQTRTEAFF. The CDR3 DNA follows: TGTGCCACCAGCAGACAGACTAGGACTGAAGCTTTCTTT.

The chain is built from TRBV5-1 and TRBJ2-7; 10 nucleotides agree with TRBD2. This CDR3 contains 16 residues. In germline, CDR1 is SGHRS, CDR2 YFSETQ. The junction had 7 bases not matched to a gene; V was cut back by 2 bases and J by 2 bases. DNA of the CDR3: TGCGCCAGCAGCTTTCTAGCGGGAGAAGCTCCCTACGAGCAGTACTTC. Translating it yields CASSFLAGEAPYEQYF.

The V call is TRBV7-3, the J call TRBJ1-1; D not resolved. V gave up 3 bases and J gave up 1 base, with 6 bases separating them. The length of the CDR3 is 13 residues. Germline V lookup: CDR1 SGHTA, CDR2 FQGTGA. The CDR3 loop reads CASSFSRNTEAFF. CDR3 in DNA: TGTGCCAGCAGCTTCTCCAGGAACACTGAAGCTTTCTTT. Based on the CDR3 plus reference TRBV7-3 and TRBJ1-1, the full variable domain is GAGVSQTPSNKVTEKGKYVELRCDPISGHTALYWYRQSLGQGPEFLIYFQGTGAADDSGLPNDRFFAVRPEGSVSTLKIQRTERGDSAVYLCASSFSRNTEAFFGQGTRLTVV.

The rearrangement uses TRBV30 and TRBJ1-6; the D gene is possibly TRBD1 (5 bases). CDR1 and CDR2 (germline): GTSNPN, SVGIG (reference sequence). Between the trimmed V and J ends, which lost 0 bases and 9 bases, there was a span of 15 bases. CDR3 length equals 15 residues. The CDR3 protein is CAWSVAPGGSSPLHF. CDR3 in DNA: TGTGCCTGGAGTGTAGCGCCGGGGGGGAGTTCACCCCTCCACTTT.

This clone was seen a single time. The gene calls are TRBV18 and TRBJ2-2, with 9 bases that match TRBD2. J lost 6 bases, V lost 3 bases, and 8 bases had no gene match. CDR1 and CDR2 from the germline V gene are KGHSH and LQKENI. This CDR3 is 16 amino acids long. CDR3 in DNA: TGTGCCAGCTCACCGTCCGGGACTAGCATGGCCGGGGAGCTGTTTTTT. This sequence encodes CASSPSGTSMAGELFF.